This T cell receptor (beta chain) comes out of a study (dated by TCRdb to the mid-2010s). About the full investigation: The study set out to test whether tumor-infiltrating Tregs in breast cancer get recruited from blood Tregs or are instead converted in situ from other CD4+ T cell subsets.

Its CDR3 holds 14 amino acids, cysteine through phenylalanine. The DNA shown is the 42-base CDR3, in frame from base 1. Between the V and J ends, shortened by 6 bases and 5 bases respectively, the junction contains 14 bases. General study outcomes and caveats: Validation in the larger cohort was restricted to a single TCR beta V-J rearrangement rather than whole repertoires. Tumor memory CD4+ T cell TCR gene usage was found to cluster with blood and lymph node memory CD4+ cells and with lymph node naive CD4+ cells. The TCR alpha and beta sequences of tumor-infiltrating Tregs showed the greatest overlap with tumor naive CD4+ T cells, followed by blood naive CD4+ T cells.

Naive CD4+ T cells were purified with the Miltenyi Naive CD4+ T Cell Isolation kit, with Tregs depleted using CD25 microbeads. Tregs, naive and memory CD4+ T cells from tumor, blood and ipsilateral draining lymph nodes of a handful of breast cancer patients underwent full-length TCR alpha and beta sequencing. Tumor tissue and lymph nodes obtained from ipsilateral axillary dissection were perfused with PBS, minced and then digested with collagenase I and hyaluronidase. Ficoll density gradient centrifugation was used to isolate mononuclear cells from either lymph nodes or 50 ml of peripheral blood. Sorted cell populations were confirmed by FACS to exceed 90% purity. Comment on this clonotype: Its cognate antigen has yet to be identified. No much larger clone exists at a distance of one base, and base qualities are not known.

Amplification of full-length TCR variable regions was done by 5' RACE PCR using constant-region reverse primers, and this step was followed by semi-nested PCR with Nested Universal Primer A. Using the ReliaPrep RNA Cell Miniprep System, total RNA was extracted, and the SMARTer RACE 5'/3' Kit was then used to reverse transcribe the RNA into 5'RACE-ready cDNA. Multiplex adaptors were used to barcode full-length TCR alpha and beta libraries, and the barcoded libraries were sequenced on an Illumina MiSeq. On the authors' methods: For each of nine subset-tissue groups, sequencing data from the five patients were combined, and the groups were compared by unsupervised clustering of TCR gene usage. The Morisita-Horn index, with shared sequences weighted by their contribution to each repertoire, was used to calculate repertoire similarity. TCRdb ran its own pipeline on the public reads, namely fastp trimming at Q25 and MiXCR clone calling, and kept in-frame beta chains. Identical CDR3 proteins give one entry, which carries the most common genes and DNA. These V and J calls rely on TCRdb rather than the paper's analysis. The sample table holds approximately 31,000 distinct CDR3 sequences, of which 20% to 30% were seen once. The ten largest clonotypes hold roughly 4% of the sample.

The receptor was derived from a female donor with breast cancer. The chain links TRBV12-3 or TRBV12-4 with TRBJ2-1, with TRBD2 as a weak D call on 5 bases. Sequencing input: naive CD4+ T cells sorted from a lymph node. This sample's cell subset or site label indicates: naive CD4+ T cells, CD4+CD45RA+CD25-. The CDR3 sequence is CASRPTRNDNEQFF. The nucleotide sequence reads as follows: TGTGCCAGCAGACCAACTAGGAACGACAATGAGCAGTTCTTC.